These 10 T cell receptor beta chains were sequenced from one sample in a study of blood T cell repertoires in COVID-19. Produced via immunoSEQ multiplex PCR; TCRdb's table is partial and in-frame only. The sample records some 200,000 clones, more than 70% being singletons. The sequenced sample was peripheral blood. These receptors were taken from a man aged 35 to 55 with active or convalescent COVID-19.

The CDR3 DNA is TGTGCCACCAGCAGCCGATTAGCGGGGGGACCCTACAATGAGCAGTTCTTC. As protein: CATSSRLAGGPYNEQFF. The chain joins TRBV15 to TRBJ2-1; TRBD2 aligns across 10 bases. Germline V gives CDR1 LNHNV, CDR2 YYDKDF (reference sequence). The CDR3 spans 17 residues. V lost 3 bases, J lost 2 bases, and 7 bases stayed unmatched.

The rearrangement uses TRBV18 and TRBJ1-2; 8 positions agree with TRBD1. V was clipped by 3 bases and J by 6 bases; unmatched bases: 6. This CDR3 spans 14 amino acids. The V gene's germline CDR1 is KGHSH and CDR2 LQKENI. CDR3 sequence reads: CASSPAGTGNGYTF. CDR3 bases: TGTGCCAGCTCACCTGCCGGGACAGGAAATGGCTACACCTTC.

The rearrangement uses TRBV27 and TRBJ1-6, with 9 bases fitting TRBD1. Germline V CDR1 and CDR2: MNHEY, SMNVEV (reference sequence). V gave up 8 bases and J gave up 8 bases; unmatched junction bases: 1. The CDR3 has 12 amino acids. Written as DNA, the CDR3 is TGTGCCAGCGGGGACAGGGATTCACCCCTCCACTTT. This encodes CASGDRDSPLHF.

V and J are TRBV12-3 or TRBV12-4 and TRBJ1-1; the D gene is possibly TRBD1 (5 bases). This CDR3 is 12 amino acids long. V dropped 7 bases and J dropped 6 bases, with 12 bases sitting between them. The CDR3 bases are TGTGCCAGCACTCAAGGGGTGCCTGAAGCTTTCTTT. This translates into CASTQGVPEAFF.

V is TRBV28 and J is TRBJ1-1, with 9 positions matching TRBD1. The CDR3 runs 16 residues. The germline gives CDR1 MDHEN, CDR2 SYDVKM. V dropped 3 bases and J dropped 2; count of bases not matched to a gene: 7. CDR3 coding DNA: TGTGCCAGCAGTTTCGGGACAGGGACCGGTAACACTGAAGCTTTCTTT. Protein product: CASSFGTGTGNTEAFF.

The chain is built from TRBV19 and TRBJ2-1; 8 nucleotides line up with TRBD1. The CDR3 has 13 residues. The germline V gene encodes CDR1 LNHDA and CDR2 SQIVND (reference sequence). V lost 10 bases and J lost 3; bases outside the gene matches: 5. CDR3 sequence: CATRQGLYNEQFF. The CDR3 DNA is TGTGCCACTAGACAGGGGCTCTACAATGAGCAGTTCTTC.

V gene TRBV6-5 combines with J gene TRBJ1-3; 9 positions match TRBD1. Losses at the gene ends were 8 bases for V and 2 bases for J; bases not matched to a gene: 7. This CDR3 has 15 amino acids. Per germline, CDR1 MNHEY and CDR2 SVGAGI. This chain's CDR3 is CASAPGQGPGNTIYF. In DNA, the CDR3 is TGTGCCAGCGCGCCGGGACAGGGACCTGGAAACACCATATATTTT.

This rearrangement joins TRBV24-1 to TRBJ2-2; D uncertain. The CDR3 runs to 15 residues. From germline, CDR1 is KGHDR and CDR2 SFDVKD. V dropped 3 bases and J dropped 2 bases, with 9 bases sitting between them. The CDR3 region is CATSDVKFNTGELFF. The DNA of the CDR3 is TGTGCCACCAGTGATGTTAAATTCAACACCGGGGAGCTGTTTTTT.

The rearrangement joins TRBV27 to TRBJ2-7; D is unresolved. V lost 3 bases to trimming and J lost 2 bases, with 14 bases between them. The germline gives CDR1 MNHEY, CDR2 SMNVEV (reference sequence). This CDR3 comprises 15 residues. The CDR3: CASSFFPIQTYEQYF. The CDR3 DNA is TGTGCCAGCAGTTTTTTCCCGATACAGACCTACGAGCAGTACTTC.

The V call is TRBV5-8, the J call TRBJ1-5; 8 bases are shared with TRBD1. The CDR3 spans 13 residues. V shed 2 bases and J 8 bases; nucleotides not matched to a gene: 3. CDR1 SGHTS and CDR2 YDEGEE come from the germline V gene. CDR3 coding DNA: TGTGCCAGCAGCTTAGACAGGGGTGAGCCCCAGCATTTT. Translating gives CASSLDRGEPQHF.